The 7 T cell receptor beta chains below come from one sample, sequenced in a study of Ad26.COV2.S vaccination and SARS-CoV-2 variants (dated by TCRdb to the early 2020s). Library prep was done by the immunoSEQ multiplex PCR assay. TCRdb provides this immuneACCESS table in a form limited to in-frame rearrangements. Some clones are lacking; in checked studies, under half of them reflect an unresolved V gene, and why the rest are absent is not known. The sample contains 400,000 to 500,000 clones, 89% of them found a single time. Around 2.6% of the sample is held by the ten biggest clonotypes. The treatment or condition label, read with the paper, signifies: about 20 received Ad26.COV2.S at low or high dose, single or two shots; roughly five received placebo; per-sample allocation not given. For vaccine and placebo recipients, repertoires were sequenced using samples collected on day 63 after the first injection.

This sample comprised peripheral blood, obtained in a trial of Ad26.COV2.S vaccine versus placebo. The receptors stem from a person aged 18-60 years who received the Ad26.COV2.S COVID-19 vaccine or a placebo.

The chain couples TRBV7-9 to TRBJ2-7; D tentatively fits TRBD1 or TRBD2 (5 bases each). V was clipped by 4 bases and J by 2 bases, with 15 bases between them. This CDR3 comprises 15 residues. Per germline, CDR1 SEHNR and CDR2 FQNEAQ (reference sequence). In DNA, the CDR3 is TGTGCCAGCAGCTCCTTACGGGACGGAGCCTACGAGCAGTACTTC. It encodes CASSSLRDGAYEQYF.

This clone was counted between two and nine times. The chain recombines TRBV20-1 with TRBJ1-2; D is undetermined. The CDR3 length is 11 residues. Germline V gene sequence: CDR1 DFQATT, CDR2 SNEGSKA (reference sequence). V dropped 3 bases and J dropped 7 bases, with 9 bases sitting between them. CDR3 amino acids: CSASPYSGYTF. The CDR3 DNA follows: TGCAGTGCTAGCCCGTATTCTGGCTACACCTTC.

This clone was detected only once. The rearrangement links TRBV2 to TRBJ2-2; no firm D call. Germline V gives CDR1 SNHLY, CDR2 FYNNEI. Trimming removed 1 base at V and 6 bases at J, with 15 bases between. This CDR3 is 16 amino acids long. The CDR3 DNA reads as TGTGCCAGCAGTGAAGTGGCGGTAATAAACGCCGGGGAGCTGTTTTTT. The encoded protein is CASSEVAVINAGELFF.

This clone was detected only a few times. The chain carries TRBV5-5 and TRBJ2-7, with 7 positions matching TRBD1. CDR1 and CDR2 (germline): SGHKS, YYEKEE (reference sequence). The CDR3 length is 13 residues. Losses at the gene ends were 0 bases for V and 6 bases for J; bases not matched to a gene: 3. CDR3 in DNA: TGTGCCAGCAGCTTGGTGTCAGGGGGCGAGCAGTACGTC. This encodes CASSLVSGGEQYV.

This clone has a single count. The chain carries TRBV11-1 and TRBJ2-3; 7 nucleotides match TRBD1. Looked up from germline, CDR1 is SGHAT and CDR2 is FQDESV (reference sequence). J lost 4 bases, V lost 0 bases, and 7 bases had no gene match. The CDR3 is made up of 16 amino acids. The CDR3 nucleotides are TGTGCCAGCAGCTTAGCGGGGTACAGGGGTCCAGATACGCAGTATTTT. This encodes CASSLAGYRGPDTQYF.

The CDR3 region is CASSLTDQREQFF. CDR3 in DNA: TGTGCCAGCAGCTTAACAGACCAACGAGAGCAGTTCTTC. The chain is built from TRBV5-6 and TRBJ2-1, with D unresolved. V was clipped by 2 bases and J by 10 bases, with 13 bases between them. CDR3 length equals 13 residues. Germline loops: CDR1 SGHDT, CDR2 YYEEEE.

This clone has only one observation. The rearrangement joins TRBV6-5 to TRBJ1-1; no clear D gene. The CDR3 sequence is 12 residues long. Trimming took off 6 bases at V and 6 bases at J, with 11 bases between the two ends. Germline assignment: CDR1 MNHEY and CDR2 SVGAGI. CDR3 sequence reads: CASSDIIAEAFF. The CDR3 nucleotides are TGTGCCAGCAGCGACATAATCGCTGAAGCTTTCTTT.